This record concerns one T cell receptor beta chain sequence. Its antigen is unidentified. This sample stems from a study of T cell repertoires in cytomegalovirus infection. Study summary: Through public TCR beta signatures, both CMV infection and matching HLA type were indicated.

TCRdb re-derived calls from the reads in MiXCR, one entry per CDR3 protein. The repertoire holds 550,000 to 850,000 distinct CDR3 sequences, with around 32% as singletons. V was pared by 5 bases and J by 3 bases, with 10 bases between. CDR1 and CDR2 from the germline V gene are LNHDA and SQIVND (reference sequence). The length of the CDR3 is 14 residues. The V gene is TRBV19, the J gene TRBJ2-2; D is uncertain. Specimen: cultured PBMCs, collected from culture after CMV antigen stimulation. This TCR was recovered from a human donor in good health (CMV status not recorded). Some clones in this sample may be carry-over from other donors' samples. The CDR3 DNA follows: TGTGCCAGTAGTGAACTACAGCACACCGGGGAGCTGTTTTTT. Translating it yields CASSELQHTGELFF.